The 8 T cell receptor beta chains below were found in one sample sequenced in a study of cytomegalovirus exposure and HLA in healthy donors. Both 60 Vbeta primers and 13 Jbeta primers went into the PCR. Some clones are missing from TCRdb's copy, which holds only in-frame ones; the method was immunoSEQ multiplex PCR. The sample holds around 100,000 clones, roughly 80% seen once. The source material was PBMCs. These receptors were taken from a young woman in good health and CMV-seropositive.

This clone was detected only once. The chain is built from TRBV5-1 and TRBJ2-7; 7 positions match TRBD2. Trimming took 2 bases from V and 0 from J; bases not matched to a gene: 2. In germline, CDR1 is SGHRS, CDR2 YFSETQ. The CDR3 length is 14 residues. The CDR3 DNA sequence: TGCGCCAGCAGCTTTACGGGGGGCTCCTACGAGCAGTACTTC. Translated: CASSFTGGSYEQYF.

A word on this clone: The same CDR3 is also encoded by other DNA sequences in this sample. The J gene is TRBJ2-7, the V gene TRBV19; D perhaps matches TRBD2 (6 bases). The germline gives CDR1 LNHDA, CDR2 SQIVND (reference sequence). V lost 0 bases, J lost 4 bases, and 7 bases lay in between. The CDR3 runs to 13 residues. The CDR3 loop reads CASSIEGGYEQYF. CDR3 nucleotide sequence: TGTGCCAGTAGTATAGAGGGGGGTTACGAGCAGTACTTC.

The CDR3 loop is CAISTRDGGYEQYF. CDR3 DNA: TGTGCCATCAGCACCCGGGACGGGGGTTACGAGCAGTACTTC. The chain is built from TRBV10-3 and TRBJ2-7, with TRBD2 as a possible D gene (6 bases). CDR3 size: 14 residues. Trimming took 6 bases from V and 4 from J, leaving 16 bases between them. Germline CDR1 and CDR2: ENHRY and SYGVKD.

J is TRBJ2-2 and V is TRBV5-1, with 8 nucleotides matching TRBD2. J gave up 4 bases and V 0 bases, and 5 bases lay outside the gene matches. Germline values: CDR1 SGHRS, CDR2 YFSETQ. This CDR3 comprises 16 residues. CDR3 sequence reads: CASSLGTSKGTGELFF. In DNA form, the CDR3 reads TGCGCCAGCAGCTTGGGGACTAGCAAAGGCACCGGGGAGCTGTTTTTT.

This clone was recorded a few times. J is TRBJ1-1 and V is TRBV10-3; 7 nucleotides align to TRBD1. The CDR3 consists of 15 residues. In germline, CDR1 is ENHRY, CDR2 SYGVKD. With 6 bases clipped from V and 5 bases from J, the junction kept 12 bases outside the gene matches. The CDR3, as DNA: TGTGCCATCAGGCAAAGGGACAGCGAGGGGACTGAAGCTTTCTTT. It specifies CAIRQRDSEGTEAFF.

The genes are TRBV12-5 and TRBJ2-7; 10 nucleotides match TRBD1. After removal of 7 bases from V and 2 bases from J, the junction contained 5 bases not matched to a gene. This CDR3 region has 14 residues. Looked up from germline, CDR1 is LGHNT and CDR2 is FRNRAP. CDR3: CASATDRGAYEQYF. The CDR3 nucleotides are TGTGCTAGTGCAACGGACAGGGGGGCCTACGAGCAGTACTTC. Using reference TRBV12-5 and TRBJ2-7 for the parts outside the CDR3, the full variable domain is DARVTQTPRHKVTEMGQEVTMRCQPILGHNTVFWYRQTMMQGLELLAYFRNRAPLDDSGMPKDRFSAEMPDATLATLKIQPSEPRDSAVYFCASATDRGAYEQYFGPGTRLTVT.

With respect to this clone: Germline is not matched at one junction end, which may reflect a read error. The chain couples TRBV7-9 to TRBJ2-1; TRBD2 is a possible D gene (6 bases). CDR3 length: 17 residues. Looked up from germline, CDR1 is SEHNR and CDR2 is FQNEAQ (reference sequence). CDR3 loop: CSSSPQGGGLRLNEQFF. The CDR3 nucleotides are TGTTCCAGCAGCCCGCAGGGAGGAGGACTACGACTCAATGAGCAGTTCTTC.

CDR3 protein: CAWSVGLADTQYF. CDR3 DNA: TGTGCCTGGAGTGTGGGACTAGCTGATACGCAGTATTTT. This chain links TRBV30 with TRBJ2-3; TRBD2 agrees at 9 bases. CDR3 length equals 13 residues. CDR1 and CDR2 (germline): GTSNPN, SVGIG (reference sequence). V shed 0 bases and J 6 bases; nucleotides not matched to a gene: 1.